The 15 T cell receptor beta chains below come from one sample, sequenced in a study of shared clonotypes between healthy human individuals. The repertoire was sequenced with immunoSEQ multiplex PCR; TCRdb's copy has only in-frame clones and lacks some. The sample has 850,000 to 1,100,000 clones, approximately 77% seen once. The sequencing sample was made of memory CD4+ T cells from PBMCs. The subset here: CD45RA-negative fraction. These receptors were taken from a man in his late teens or twenties in good health. Some clones in this sample may be carry-over from other donors' samples.

In the case of this clone: This same CDR3 is encoded by further DNA sequences in the sample. The chain combines TRBV9 with TRBJ2-3, with 8 nucleotides matching TRBD2. The J segment lost 2 bases and the V segment lost 2 bases, leaving 4 bases of the junction unmatched. The CDR3 has 15 amino acids. The germline V gene encodes CDR1 SGDLS and CDR2 YYNGEE. The DNA for the CDR3 is TGTGCCAGCAGCGTGTTAGCGGGAAACACAGATACGCAGTATTTT. It codes for CASSVLAGNTDTQYF. Variable domain in full (rest from reference TRBV9 and TRBJ2-3): DSGVTQTPKHLITATGQRVTLRCSPRSGDLSVYWYQQSLDQGLQFLIQYYNGEERAKGNILERFSAQQFPDLHSELNLSSLELGDSALYFCASSVLAGNTDTQYFGPGTRLTVL.

This clone was counted a single time. The gene calls are TRBV4-1 and TRBJ2-1, with a possible D match to TRBD1 (5 bases). The germline V gene encodes CDR1 MGHRA and CDR2 YSYEKL. Trimming pared 5 bases from V and 10 bases from J, leaving 18 bases between. The CDR3 is made up of 14 amino acids. DNA of the CDR3: TGCGCCAGCAGCAGCTTAAGGGGTGTCCAAGAGCAGTTCTTC. Residues: CASSSLRGVQEQFF.

This chain links TRBV30 with TRBJ1-5, with D perhaps TRBD1 (5 bases). Per the germline V gene, CDR1 is GTSNPN and CDR2 is SVGIG (reference sequence). This CDR3 spans 18 amino acids. The ends were cut back, 0 bases at V and 0 bases at J, with 18 bases in the middle. The CDR3 region is CAWSVRGGPGYSNQPQHF. The CDR3 bases are TGTGCCTGGAGTGTACGGGGCGGACCGGGGTATAGCAATCAGCCCCAGCATTTT.

On this clone itself: The CDR3 does not end in the conserved phenylalanine or tryptophan, so this is likely a read error. CDR3 sequence (DNA): TGCGCCAGCAGCCGAGTAGGGGGACGAGCCACTGAAGCTTTCTCT. Its protein product is CASSRVGGRATEAFS. This chain joins TRBV4-1 and TRBJ1-1, with a possible D match to TRBD1 (6 bases). Deletions cut 4 bases from V and 4 bases from J, with 16 bases between. The length of the CDR3 is 15 residues. Germline V CDR1 and CDR2: MGHRA, YSYEKL.

V usage is TRBV4-2 and J usage is TRBJ2-3; 9 bases are shared with TRBD1. With V trimmed by 3 bases and J by 6 bases, 4 bases remained unmatched. The germline gives CDR1 LGHNA, CDR2 YNFKEQ. The CDR3 loop spans 14 amino acids. CDR3 DNA: TGTGCCAGCAGCCAGGACAGGGGATCGGATACGCAGTATTTT. It translates to CASSQDRGSDTQYF.

The chain combines TRBV6-5 with TRBJ2-7; 9 nucleotides line up with TRBD1. This CDR3 is 13 amino acids long. Germline CDR1 reads MNHEY; CDR2 reads SVGAGI. With 6 bases clipped from V and 4 bases from J, the junction kept 4 bases outside the gene matches. The CDR3 DNA reads as TGTGCCAGCAGGGGACAGGGACTGTACGAGCAGTACTTC. Translation gives CASRGQGLYEQYF.

This clone came up many times. The V and J genes are TRBV18 and TRBJ1-5; tentative D call: TRBD1 (6 bases). CDR3 length: 15 amino acids. V was clipped by 2 bases and J by 5 bases, with 13 bases between them. CDR1 is KGHSH, CDR2 LQKENI, per germline. CDR3 in amino acids: CASSPFGGGDQPQHF. In DNA form, the CDR3 reads TGTGCCAGCTCACCATTTGGGGGCGGGGATCAGCCCCAGCATTTT.

The chain is built from TRBV7-2 and TRBJ2-7; D is perhaps TRBD2 (6 bases). V was trimmed by 6 bases and J by 6 bases, leaving 18 bases between them. The CDR3 runs to 14 residues. Germline V gives CDR1 SGHTA, CDR2 FQGNSA. CDR3 coding DNA: TGTGCCAGCAGACTCGGCGGGGCAGTAAGCGAGCAGTACTTC. This encodes CASRLGGAVSEQYF.

As regards this clone: A clone one base away is much larger, so this may be a read error. This sample includes further DNA sequences coding for the same CDR3. This sequence joins TRBV7-2 and TRBJ1-3; no firm D call. V was trimmed by 5 bases and J by 0 bases, leaving 11 bases between them. CDR1 and CDR2 from the germline V gene are SGHTA and FQGNSA. This CDR3 spans 15 amino acids. CDR3 residues: CASSLGASSGNTIYF. For the CDR3, the DNA is TGTGCCAGCAGCCTAGGCGCCAGCTCTGGAAACACCATATATTTT. The whole variable domain, filled in from reference TRBV7-2 and TRBJ1-3, reads GAGVSQSPSNKVTEKGKDVELRCDPISGHTALYWYRQSLGQGLEFLIYFQGNSAPDKSGLPSDRFSAERTGGSVSTLTIQRTQQEDSAVYLCASSLGASSGNTIYFGEGSWLTVV.

The rearrangement joins TRBV7-2 to TRBJ2-3; 11 positions match TRBD2. Unmatched junction bases numbered 2, after V lost 5 bases and J lost 7 bases. The length of the CDR3 is 13 residues. Germline V CDR1 and CDR2: SGHTA, FQGNSA. CDR3 loop: CASSTSGRNTQYF. CDR3 DNA: TGTGCCAGCAGCACTAGCGGGAGAAATACGCAGTATTTT.

As concerns this clone: The sample has other DNA sequences that encode this CDR3 too. The rearrangement links TRBV9 to TRBJ2-5; D unresolved. This CDR3 has 14 residues. The V gene lost 0 bases and the J gene lost 2 bases, with 8 bases spanning the gap. Per germline, CDR1 SGDLS and CDR2 YYNGEE. CDR3 nucleotide sequence: TGTGCCAGCAGCGTAGGCAGCAGGCAAGAGACCCAGTACTTC. It specifies CASSVGSRQETQYF.

The V gene is TRBV2, the J gene TRBJ2-5; D is perhaps TRBD1 or TRBD2 (5 bases each). The CDR3 loop spans 15 amino acids. Trimming left V 4 bases short and J 2 bases short, with 14 bases between. Germline V gene lookup returns CDR1 SNHLY and CDR2 FYNNEI. CDR3 protein: CASSATGRLQETQYF. The CDR3 coding sequence is TGTGCCAGCAGTGCCACGGGACGCTTGCAAGAGACCCAGTACTTC.

V is TRBV18 and J is TRBJ2-7; TRBD1 might be the D (5 bases). CDR1 and CDR2 (germline): KGHSH, LQKENI. This CDR3 is built from 13 residues. V was cut by 3 bases and J by 2 bases, with 8 bases left in between. CDR3 loop: CASSPSGTYEQYF. The DNA of the CDR3 is TGTGCCAGCTCACCTTCAGGGACCTACGAGCAGTACTTC. Using reference TRBV18 and TRBJ2-7 for the parts outside the CDR3, the full variable domain is NAGVMQNPRHLVRRRGQEARLRCSPMKGHSHVYWYRQLPEEGLKFMVYLQKENIIDESGMPKERFSAEFPKEGPSILRIQQVVRGDSAAYFCASSPSGTYEQYFGPGTRLTVT.

The V call is TRBV30, the J call TRBJ1-3; D not resolved. This CDR3 is built from 12 residues. V lost 4 bases and J lost 6, with 10 bases in between. Germline V gene data show CDR1 as GTSNPN and CDR2 as SVGIG (reference sequence). CDR3 loop: CAWKGRENTIYF. The DNA for the CDR3 is TGTGCCTGGAAGGGAAGGGAAAACACCATATATTTT.

CDR3 nucleotides: TGTGCCAGCAGTTTGATGGGGGGGACCTACGAGCAGTACTTC. This encodes CASSLMGGTYEQYF. The rearrangement uses TRBV28 and TRBJ2-7; 7 bases agree with TRBD2. Trimming removed 3 bases from V and 2 bases from J; junction bases left unmatched: 4. The length of the CDR3 is 14 residues. Germline V gene sequence: CDR1 MDHEN, CDR2 SYDVKM.